A single sample gave rise to the 5 T cell receptor beta chains below, sequenced in a study of T cells and Merkel cell carcinoma outcomes. Repertoires were generated with immunoSEQ multiplex PCR, while TCRdb's copy carries only in-frame clones and drops some. The sample lists around 3,200 clones, roughly 92% seen once, with almost 2% in the top ten. Sequencing was performed on tumor tissue from Merkel cell carcinoma. Source of these receptors: a human donor with Merkel cell carcinoma.

The gene calls are TRBV30 and TRBJ1-1; D is uncertain. This CDR3 is built from 11 residues. Germline CDR1 reads GTSNPN; CDR2 reads SVGIG (reference sequence). Trimming shortened V by 8 bases and J by 2 bases, and 9 bases separated the two germline ends. The CDR3 reads CAGERNTEAFF. CDR3 nucleotide sequence: TGTGCCGGTGAAAGAAACACTGAAGCTTTCTTT.

This clone appeared once. The chain carries TRBV4-2 and TRBJ2-7; D may be TRBD1 (6 bases). The CDR3 runs to 14 residues. Trimming took 3 bases from V and 5 from J, leaving 14 bases between them. Per the germline V gene, CDR1 is LGHNA and CDR2 is YNFKEQ. The CDR3, as DNA: TGTGCCAGCAGCCACCTTGACAGGCTCAACGAGCAGTACTTC. It is translated as CASSHLDRLNEQYF.

J is TRBJ2-3 and V is TRBV5-1; D gene unclear. The CDR3 contains 12 residues. Trimming took 0 bases from V and 7 from J, leaving 6 bases between them. Germline CDR1 reads SGHRS; CDR2 reads YFSETQ. CDR3 region: CASSLDEYTQYF. DNA for the CDR3: TGCGCCAGCAGCTTGGATGAGTATACGCAGTATTTT.

The chain employs TRBV5-6 and TRBJ2-7, with 7 bases that match TRBD1. Trimming at V came to 4 bases and at J to 2 bases, leaving 3 bases not matched to a gene. CDR1 and CDR2 from the germline V gene are SGHDT and YYEEEE. The CDR3 extends over 13 amino acids. The CDR3 spells CASSVGTAYEQYF. In DNA form, the CDR3 reads TGTGCCAGCAGCGTGGGGACAGCCTACGAGCAGTACTTC.

This rearrangement joins TRBV9 to TRBJ2-1; possibly TRBD2 for D (6 bases). The CDR3 has 17 amino acids. The V gene lost 3 bases and the J gene lost 4 bases, with 20 bases spanning the gap. CDR1 and CDR2 from the germline V gene are SGDLS and YYNGEE. The CDR3: CASSATARGGIYNEQFF. The DNA of the CDR3 is TGTGCCAGCAGCGCAACCGCCCGAGGCGGGATATACAATGAGCAGTTCTTC.